This T cell receptor (beta chain) was obtained from a study of shared clonotypes between healthy human individuals. Across the study: Per donor, three plates held CD4 naive cells, three held CD4 memory, two held CD8 naive and one held CD8 memory.

TCRdb's copy holds only in-frame clones and misses some; the assay was immunoSEQ multiplex PCR. The sample shows around 2,100,000 clones, roughly 94% of them seen only once. Details on this clone: Its specificity is unknown.

Study-wide points: Genetic and exposure-history diversity was limited by the small donor number. Estimated richness values were generally larger in naive subsets than in memory subsets. For naive CD4 cells, roughly 5% of clonotypes were shared across a handful of donors.

Terminally differentiated effector memory CD45RA+ cells were left out of the naive CD8 fraction, which was CD45RO-negative and positively selected for CCR7. The source material was naive CD8+ T cells sorted from blood. The sequence derives from a man between 18 and 29 years old in good health.

Written as DNA, the CDR3 is TGTGCCAGCAGGGACGGGTACTCCTACGAGCAGTACTTC. This encodes CASRDGYSYEQYF. The rearrangement links TRBV2 to TRBJ2-7; D is unclear. Trimming removed 6 bases from V and 0 bases from J, with 9 bases in between. This CDR3 region has 13 residues. Germline CDR1 SNHLY, CDR2 FYNNEI.